Listed below are T cell receptor beta chains from one sample, sequenced in a study of blood T cell repertoires in COVID-19. The data were produced by immunoSEQ multiplex PCR, yet TCRdb's version contains in-frame clones alone and is incomplete. This table holds approximately 57,000 clones, about 86% found once. The sample comprised peripheral blood. These receptors were obtained from a man aged 50-60 years with acute or convalescent COVID-19. Both conserved end residues are part of each CDR3. A D gene is named only where the DNA matches it firmly.

TRBV21-1	NA	CASSPSPRGSRQQPQHF
TRBV6-5	NA	CATHGDWGLSYEQYF
TRBV7-2	NA	CASSLYRAQPQHF
TRBV9	TRBD1	CASTGTGWRGNTIYF
TRBV7-3	NA	CASSSGGNTEAFF
TRBV9	NA	CASSVAEGYGYTF
TRBV7-8	TRBD2	CASVAGIQETQYF
TRBV3-1/TRBV3-2	NA	CASSQGGPLNTGELFF
TRBV11-2	NA	CASSLDPQGRQYF
TRBV7-8	TRBD2	CASILSGGVYDTQYF
TRBV29-1	NA	CSVVAGKKTGELFF
TRBV3-1/TRBV3-2	NA	CASSQGYEAYSGNTIYF
TRBV11-3	NA	CASSFTGLGPQHF
TRBV28	NA	CASSLGAGFGYGYTF
TRBV6-5	NA	CASSPAPDYEQYF
TRBV7-3	NA	CASSSSTGYNEQFF
TRBV6-5	NA	CASRRQVEQYF
TRBV9	NA	CASSAHTGLNTEAFF
TRBV30	NA	CAWSVPGHTYTF
TRBV12-3/TRBV12-4	NA	CASSTGVNQPQHF
TRBV7-7	TRBD2	CASSLVSLGREYTGELFF
TRBV9	NA	CASSSSGTTQETQYF
TRBV28	NA	CASIPWSNTEAFF
TRBV7-9	NA	CASSLQTATEAFF
TRBV21-1	NA	CASSSGTSGRSRYNEQFF
TRBV29-1	NA	CSVSSVEGNQPQHF
TRBV7-3	TRBD2	CASRKDGTSLSYNEQFF
TRBV3-1/TRBV3-2	NA	CASSQVGRVETQYF
TRBV7-9	TRBD1	CASSLGQGGGQPQHF
TRBV12-5	TRBD1	CASGRPDRDYNEQFF
TRBV2	NA	CASSDSLGATDYEQYF
TRBV30	NA	CAWSGGRAKNIQYF
TRBV5-6	NA	CASSSGTSLYEQYF
TRBV2	NA	CASSWRLGFTEAFF
TRBV2	TRBD1	CASKYRGREEQYF
TRBV18	NA	CASSPSVLDTQYF
TRBV7-3	NA	CASSLGVDQGISGYTF
TRBV28	NA	CASSERAYEQYF
TRBV27	TRBD1	CASSLFRGQGEPYEQYF
TRBV27	NA	CASSAEQGGGNQPQHF
TRBV6-5	NA	CASRQGRGELFF
TRBV10-2	NA	CASSPTGFDQDEQYF
TRBV19	TRBD1	CASTDGGQGKEKLFF
TRBV29-1	TRBD1	CSVLGQGASSGGNTIYF
TRBV10-3	NA	CAISEASASNEQFF
TRBV19	TRBD2	CASSLAASYEQYF